One and the same sample provided the 8 T cell receptor beta chains below, sequenced in a study of control samples from healthy donors and cancer patients. Repertoires were generated with immunoSEQ multiplex PCR, while TCRdb's copy carries only in-frame clones and drops some. The sample consists of about 160,000 clones, 96% of them appearing once. Input material: blood. The source is a young woman in good health.

This clone was observed once. The rearrangement links TRBV29-1 to TRBJ2-5; D perhaps matches TRBD2 (5 bases). The CDR3 is made up of 12 amino acids. V was pared by 3 bases and J by 2 bases, with 7 bases between. Per germline, CDR1 SQVTM and CDR2 ANQGSEA. CDR3 coding DNA: TGCAGCGTTGACCCGGGGCAAGAGACCCAGTACTTC. It yields the protein CSVDPGQETQYF.

This CDR3 is CASSPPGGGYGYTF. The CDR3 DNA reads as TGTGCCAGCAGCCCCCCCGGGGGTGGCTATGGCTACACCTTC. The chain has TRBV5-6 and TRBJ1-2; D possibly corresponds to TRBD1 (5 bases). CDR1 is SGHDT, CDR2 YYEEEE, per germline. This CDR3 is 14 amino acids long. With 4 bases removed from V and 4 bases from J, the gap between germline ends came to 14 bases.

The J gene is TRBJ2-3, the V gene TRBV6-5; unclear D gene. The CDR3 is 14 residues long. CDR1 MNHEY and CDR2 SVGAGI come from the germline V gene. V lost 2 bases, J lost 0 bases, and 6 bases lay in between. CDR3 nucleotides: TGTGCCAGCAGTTACAAACTTAGCACAGATACGCAGTATTTT. As protein: CASSYKLSTDTQYF.

The rearrangement joins TRBV3-1 (or the pseudogene TRBV3-2) to TRBJ2-7; D may be TRBD1 or TRBD2 (5 bases each). CDR3 length: 13 amino acids. V was pared by 8 bases and J by 7 bases, with 18 bases between. Looked up from germline, CDR1 is LGHDT and CDR2 is YNNKEL (reference sequence). CDR3 DNA sequence: TGTGCCAGCGGGATCGGGGCTGCGATGGAGCAGTACTTC. Translated: CASGIGAAMEQYF.

The CDR3 spells CASSQAGGPADTQYF. In DNA form, the CDR3 reads TGTGCCAGCAGCCAAGCCGGAGGGCCTGCAGATACGCAGTATTTT. The chain has TRBV4-2 and TRBJ2-3; weak D call: TRBD2 (6 bases). The V gene's germline CDR1 is LGHNA and CDR2 YNFKEQ. Trimming pared 1 base from V and 4 bases from J, leaving 12 bases between. The CDR3 covers 15 residues.

The J gene is TRBJ2-1, the V gene TRBV7-9, with a tentative D call TRBD2 (6 bases). Germline-derived CDR1 and CDR2 are SEHNR and FQNEAQ (reference sequence). V was trimmed by 7 bases and J by 2 bases, leaving 24 bases between them. This CDR3 is 18 amino acids long. The CDR3 DNA reads as TGTGCCAGCATACGGCAGGGCGGGACCAGCTCGCCCTACAATGAGCAGTTCTTC. Translation gives CASIRQGGTSSPYNEQFF.

This clone is a singleton in its sample. This chain joins TRBV7-9 and TRBJ1-2; D remains ambiguous. CDR1 and CDR2 from the germline V gene are SEHNR and FQNEAQ (reference sequence). The germline V and J ends were trimmed by 10 bases and 2 bases, with 8 bases remaining between them. This CDR3 comprises 11 residues. The CDR3 region has the DNA TGTGCCACCCTCACCAACTATGGCTACACCTTC. Protein product: CATLTNYGYTF.

The V and J genes are TRBV6-1 and TRBJ1-4; 7 bases are a match to TRBD1. J lost 17 bases, V lost 1 base, and 4 bases had no gene match. Germline loops: CDR1 MNHNS, CDR2 SASEGT. This CDR3 contains 11 residues. The CDR3 nucleotides are TGTGCCAGCAGTGAAGACAGGGGCGTCTTTTTT. Translation: CASSEDRGVFF.